This T cell receptor beta chain was recovered during a study of a mutant IDH1 vaccine in newly diagnosed glioma. Points from the study as a whole: Pseudoprogression appears to have had no connection to changes in top peripheral T cell clonotypes.

Points on this clone: Its specificity is unknown.

Clones were read by immunoSEQ multiplex PCR, and TCRdb kept only the in-frame ones, dropping some. The repertoire holds some 70,000 clones, with almost 85% as singletons. This sample's time point: week 35, safety follow-up. A single vaccine dose contained 300 ug of mutant IDH1 20-mer peptide, and topical imiquimod was used with it. The CDR3 runs 15 residues. Germline V gene lookup returns CDR1 MGHRA and CDR2 YSYEKL. Trimming removed 1 base at V and 7 bases at J, with 13 bases between. The chain uses TRBV4-1 and TRBJ2-2; D gene uncertain. This receptor was obtained from a man aged 18 to 29 with glioma. The sequences come from PBMCs, collected from a glioma patient whose treatment included an IDH1 peptide vaccine. This CDR3 is CASSQVVGSNGELFF. The CDR3 nucleotides read TGCGCCAGCAGCCAAGTAGTCGGGTCTAACGGGGAGCTGTTTTTT.